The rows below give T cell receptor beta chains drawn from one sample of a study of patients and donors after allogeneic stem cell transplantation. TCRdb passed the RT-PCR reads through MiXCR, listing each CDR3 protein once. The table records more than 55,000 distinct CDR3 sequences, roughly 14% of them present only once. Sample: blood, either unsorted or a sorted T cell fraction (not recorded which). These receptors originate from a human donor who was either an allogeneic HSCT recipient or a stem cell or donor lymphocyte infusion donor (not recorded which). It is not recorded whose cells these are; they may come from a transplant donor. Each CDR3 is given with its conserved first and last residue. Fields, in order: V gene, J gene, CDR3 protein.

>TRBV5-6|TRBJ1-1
CASSLVQGGNTEAFF
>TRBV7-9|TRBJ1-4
CASMRTLATNEKLFF
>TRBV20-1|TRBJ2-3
CSATTGADTQYF
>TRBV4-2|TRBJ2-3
CASSPASGRDNTDTQYF
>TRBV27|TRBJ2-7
CASKGLAYEQYF
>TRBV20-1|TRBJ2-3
CSARERETGGLADTQYF
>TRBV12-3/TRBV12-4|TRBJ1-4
CASGRGDNEKLFF
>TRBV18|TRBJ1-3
CASSSSGSGNTIYF
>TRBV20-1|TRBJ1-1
CSAREGTLNTEAFF
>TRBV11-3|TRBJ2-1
CASSTPDRGLEQFF
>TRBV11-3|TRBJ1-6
CASSLSTSGGDSYNSPLHF
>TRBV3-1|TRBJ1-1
CASSQTPTPATEAFF
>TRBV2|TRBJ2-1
CASRGYNEQFF
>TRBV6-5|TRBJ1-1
CASSANLLTEAFF
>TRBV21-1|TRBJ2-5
CASSNRQGQTQYF
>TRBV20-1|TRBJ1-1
CSARDEIGPYREAFF
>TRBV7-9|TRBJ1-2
CASSLLTDHYGYTF
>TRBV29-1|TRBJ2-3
CSVEATERSTDTQYF
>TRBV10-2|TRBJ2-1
CASSEQGGNNEQFF
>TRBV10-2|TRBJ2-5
CASSVYQQGIQETQYF
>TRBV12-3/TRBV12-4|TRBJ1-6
CASSLGVNSPLHF
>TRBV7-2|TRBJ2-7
CASSFLAEAYEQYF
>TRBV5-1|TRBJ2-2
CASSFGTGHTGELFF
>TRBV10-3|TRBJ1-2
CAISELETYGYTF
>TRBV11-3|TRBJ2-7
CASSLDGSGYEQYF
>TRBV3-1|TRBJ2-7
CASRLEGKGINEQYF
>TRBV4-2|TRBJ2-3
CASSQESAGGGTSTDTQYF
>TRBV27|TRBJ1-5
CASSLGGGSNQPQHF
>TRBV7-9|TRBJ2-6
CASSPGTGAHSGANVLTF
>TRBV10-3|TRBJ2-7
CAISDRQPNEQYF
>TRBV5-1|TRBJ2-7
CASSFHYEQYF
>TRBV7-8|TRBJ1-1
CASSLAEGTEAFF
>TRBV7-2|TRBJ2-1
CASSTGQGWSEQFF
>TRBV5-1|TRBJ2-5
CASSQGQTQETQYF
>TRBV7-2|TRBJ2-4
CASSLADIQYF
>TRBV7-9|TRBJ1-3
CASSTAIPGNTIYF
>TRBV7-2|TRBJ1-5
CASSPRTGYQPQHF
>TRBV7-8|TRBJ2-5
CASSSSTPNRAQYF
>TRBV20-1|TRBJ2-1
CSATRGLAGALGYNEQFF
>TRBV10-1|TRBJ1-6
CASSIDFNSPLHF
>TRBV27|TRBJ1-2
CASGTLGQYYGYTF
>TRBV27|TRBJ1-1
CASSLAGTYTEAFF
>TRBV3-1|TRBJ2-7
CASSQAGNRDYEQYF
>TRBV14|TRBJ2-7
CASSQWPAGYIDEQYF